Presented here are 10 T cell receptor beta chains from one specimen sequenced in a study of control samples from healthy donors and cancer patients. TCRdb's copy holds only in-frame clones and misses some; the assay was immunoSEQ multiplex PCR. Among over 100,000 clones listed, 80% to 95% were seen once. The sample comprised blood. These receptors were taken from a young man in good health.

This chain uses TRBV27 with TRBJ2-1; a possible D gene is TRBD1 (6 bases). The V end was cut by 6 bases, the J end by 4 bases, with 16 bases between. There are 15 residues in the CDR3. The germline gives CDR1 MNHEY, CDR2 SMNVEV (reference sequence). CDR3 amino acids: CASSLIPQGYNEQFF. The CDR3 DNA reads as TGTGCCAGCAGCCTCATCCCACAGGGATACAATGAGCAGTTCTTC.

The chain uses TRBV2 and TRBJ1-3, with D unclear. Germline V gene lookup returns CDR1 SNHLY and CDR2 FYNNEI. The CDR3 is 13 residues long. The V end was cut by 6 bases, the J end by 0 bases, with 6 bases between. The CDR3 here is CASSRNSGNTIYF. CDR3 in DNA: TGTGCCAGCAGCAGGAACTCTGGAAACACCATATATTTT. Based on the CDR3 plus reference TRBV2 and TRBJ1-3, the full variable domain is EPEVTQTPSHQVTQMGQEVILRCVPISNHLYFYWYRQILGQKVEFLVSFYNNEISEKSEIFDDQFSVERPDGSNFTLKIRSTKLEDSAMYFCASSRNSGNTIYFGEGSWLTVV.

The chain joins TRBV20-1 to TRBJ2-7; unclear D gene. The germline V gene encodes CDR1 DFQATT and CDR2 SNEGSKA (reference sequence). The CDR3 extends over 10 amino acids. The V end lost 3 bases, the J end lost 5 bases, and 5 bases lay between the germline ends. The CDR3 sequence: CSARGNEQYF. DNA for the CDR3: TGCAGTGCTAGGGGGAACGAGCAGTACTTC.

The CDR3 DNA reads TGTGCCAGCAGCGTCGGGTTTTATAGCAATCAGCCCCAGCATTTT. Translation gives CASSVGFYSNQPQHF. V is TRBV5-6 and J is TRBJ1-5; D is unclear. The V and J ends lost 4 bases and 0 bases respectively, with 11 bases between them. In germline, CDR1 is SGHDT, CDR2 YYEEEE. The CDR3 has 15 amino acids.

In DNA, the CDR3 is TGTGCCAGCAGTGAATACAGGGACGGGGAGCTGTTTTTT. This gives the protein CASSEYRDGELFF. V gene TRBV25-1 combines with J gene TRBJ2-2, with a possible D match to TRBD1 (5 bases). The CDR3 has 13 amino acids. Germline V gives CDR1 MGHDK, CDR2 SYGVNS. Trimming stripped 0 bases from V and 7 bases from J, with 6 bases between. Full variable domain (outside the CDR3, taken from reference TRBV25-1 and TRBJ2-2): EADIYQTPRYLVIGTGKKITLECSQTMGHDKMYWYQQDPGMELHLIHYSYGVNSTEKGDLSSESTVSRIRTEHFPLTLESARPSHTSQYLCASSEYRDGELFFGEGSRLTVL.

The rearrangement links TRBV9 to TRBJ2-3; TRBD1 might be the D (6 bases). The CDR3 is 13 amino acids. Germline V lookup: CDR1 SGDLS, CDR2 YYNGEE. V lost 4 bases, J lost 5 bases, and 11 bases lay in between. CDR3 loop: CASSPQTGDTQYF. The CDR3 DNA follows: TGTGCCAGCAGCCCCCAGACAGGAGATACGCAGTATTTT.

V is TRBV6-1 and J is TRBJ1-2, with D tentatively TRBD1 (5 bases). This CDR3 has 15 amino acids. The germline gives CDR1 MNHNS, CDR2 SASEGT. The V end was cut by 1 base, the J end by 2 bases, with 11 bases between. The CDR3 sequence is CASSEGSGWNYGYTF. In DNA form, the CDR3 reads TGTGCCAGCAGTGAAGGGTCAGGGTGGAACTATGGCTACACCTTC.

The chain uses TRBV2 and TRBJ2-7; D is undetermined. Germline assignment: CDR1 SNHLY and CDR2 FYNNEI. CDR3 length: 13 residues. Trimming removed 7 bases from V and 1 base from J, with 11 bases in between. In nucleotides, the CDR3 is TGTGCCAGCACTTCGCATCCATCCTACGAGCAGTACTTC. This translates into CASTSHPSYEQYF.

V usage is TRBV6-6 and J usage is TRBJ2-7; 8 nucleotides agree with TRBD2. Germline loops: CDR1 MNHNY, CDR2 SVGAGI (reference sequence). The trim removed 5 bases at V and 0 bases at J, leaving 12 bases unmatched. The CDR3 is made up of 17 amino acids. In nucleotides, the CDR3 is TGTGCCAGCAGTCTACGTGGCGGGGGGTCCAGCTCCTACGAGCAGTACTTC. Protein: CASSLRGGGSSSYEQYF.

The gene calls are TRBV5-1 and TRBJ1-4; the D is unclear. The V end lost 4 bases, the J end lost 5 bases, and 24 bases lay between the germline ends. This CDR3 spans 18 amino acids. The germline V gene has CDR1 SGHRS and CDR2 YFSETQ. In nucleotides, the CDR3 is TGCGCCAGCAGCCCCAAAAGTCGGACCGGTGATTCGAATGAAAAACTGTTTTTT. It encodes CASSPKSRTGDSNEKLFF.